The 2 T cell receptor beta chains reported below all come from one sample, sequenced in a study of beta chain features in type 1 diabetes. Every isolated RNA sample was fully reverse transcribed, so sequencing captured expressed TCRB transcripts. Libraries were prepared by immunoSEQ multiplex PCR; TCRdb keeps only in-frame clonotypes and omits some of them. The table records 250,000 to 400,000 clones, around 13% of them present only once. Material: central memory CD4+ T cells from blood. These receptors all come from a man between 25 and 39 years old in good health.

The chain combines TRBV19 with TRBJ2-7; 10 bases agree with TRBD1. CDR1 is LNHDA, CDR2 SQIVND, per germline (reference sequence). The CDR3 is made up of 15 amino acids. V lost 8 bases to trimming and J lost 4 bases; unmatched junction nucleotides: 11. CDR3 nucleotide sequence: TGTGCCAGTTCGGTGACAGGGGGCTCCCAGTACGAGCAGTACTTC. Its protein product is CASSVTGGSQYEQYF.

This clone has just a few counts. J is TRBJ2-1 and V is TRBV9; 10 bases match TRBD2. Germline V gives CDR1 SGDLS, CDR2 YYNGEE. The CDR3 extends over 15 amino acids. Germline trimming cut 0 bases from V and 9 bases from J; bases unmatched to any gene: 6. The CDR3 here is CASSVASGGAGEQFF. The CDR3 region has the DNA TGTGCCAGCAGCGTAGCCAGCGGGGGGGCAGGTGAGCAGTTCTTC.